This TCR beta chain was retrieved from a study of blood T cell repertoires in COVID-19. Seattle patient enrollment occurred during active infection, with longitudinal follow-up thereafter. Trimming pared 1 base from V and 1 base from J, leaving 5 bases between. Germline loops: CDR1 SGHRS, CDR2 YFSETQ. The CDR3 covers 13 residues. The assay was immunoSEQ multiplex PCR, and TCRdb's table has in-frame clones only and misses some. Among tens of thousands of clones, 85% to 90% were seen once, and the ten largest hold 27%. The TCR comes from a man aged 65 to 79 with COVID-19, enrolled during active disease. The gene calls are TRBV5-1 and TRBJ1-1; D is perhaps TRBD1 (5 bases). Sample: peripheral blood. CDR3: CASSLQGNTEAFF. The DNA of the CDR3 is TGCGCCAGCAGCTTGCAGGGGAACACTGAAGCTTTCTTT. The full variable domain, rest sourced from reference TRBV5-1 and TRBJ1-1, is KAGVTQTPRYLIKTRGQQVTLSCSPISGHRSVSWYQQTPGQGLQFLFEYFSETQRNKGNFPGRFSGRQFSNSRSEMNVSTLELGDSALYLCASSLQGNTEAFFGQGTRLTVV.